These T cell receptor beta chains were read from a single sample in a study of tumor-infiltrating lymphocytes in primary liver carcinoma. From the multiplex PCR reads, TCRdb called clonotypes with MiXCR, one entry per CDR3 protein. Here the sample spans roughly 100,000 distinct CDR3 sequences, about four fifths being singletons. The material sequenced was liver tumor tissue from sampling region 3. These receptors originate from a man aged 40-49 years with primary liver carcinoma and hepatitis B virus infection. Each CDR3 is given with its conserved first and last residue. The order of the fields is D gene, CDR3 length, V gene, clone size, J gene, CDR3 DNA, CDR3 protein. A D gene is named only where the DNA matches it firmly. For some rows the clone size is stated as once, few or many, or as a class when expanded; others skip it.

.,15,TRBV28,.,TRBJ2-7,TGTGCCAACAAGAGACACGGAGTACCCTCCTATGAGCAGTACTTC,CANKRHGVPSYEQYF
TRBD2,15,TRBV29-1,once,TRBJ2-1,TGCAGCGTTGGACTAGCGGGAGGGTTTTACAATGAGCAGCACTTC,CSVGLAGGFYNEQHF
.,14,TRBV11-1,.,TRBJ2-3,TGTGCCAGCAGCTCACCCCCTGATGCAGATACGCAGTATTTT,CASSSPPDADTQYF
.,15,TRBV30,many,TRBJ1-5,TGTGCCTGGAGTAAAGGGGCCGCGGGCAATCAGCCCCAGCATTTT,CAWSKGAAGNQPQHF
.,12,TRBV29-1,.,TRBJ2-3,.,CRVGGGTDMQYF
TRBD1,14,TRBV6-5,once,TRBJ2-3,TGTGCCAGCAAAAGGACAGGGGGTACAGATATTCACTATTTT,CASKRTGGTDIHYF
.,13,TRBV30,many,TRBJ1-5,TGTGCCTGGAGTGTTGCCGGAAATCAGCCCCAGCATTTT,CAWSVAGNQPQHF
.,16,TRBV5-1,.,TRBJ2-6,TGCGCCAGCAGCATGGGTGGATACTCTGGGGCCAACGTCCTGACTTTC,CASSMGGYSGANVLTF
TRBD2,16,TRBV20-1,.,TRBJ2-1,TGCAGTGCTAGACGGACTAGCGGGAACTCCTACAATGAGCAGTTCTTC,CSARRTSGNSYNEQFF
TRBD2,16,TRBV11-1,.,TRBJ2-1,TGTGCCAGCAGCCCTATAGCGGGAGCGTATCACAATGAGCAGTTCTTC,CASSPIAGAYHNEQFF
TRBD2,14,TRBV12-3/TRBV12-4,.,TRBJ2-1,TGTGACAGTATGACTAGCGGGAGATACAATGAACAGTTCTTC,CDSMTSGRYNEQFF
TRBD2,15,TRBV28,few,TRBJ2-3,TGTGTCAGCAGTATTAGCGGGTCTAGCACAGATACGCAGTATTTT,CVSSISGSSTDTQYF
.,15,TRBV10-3,.,TRBJ2-2,TGTGCCATCAAAAGACTCGCAGGAAACACCGTGGAGCTTTTTTTT,CAIKRLAGNTVELFF
.,13,TRBV2,.,TRBJ1-1,TGTGCCAGCTTCAGGGATACGAACACTGAAGCTTTCTTT,CASFRDTNTEAFF
.,14,TRBV11-3,.,TRBJ2-1,TGTCCCAGCAGCTTATGTGTCTCGAACAATGAGCAGTTCTTC,CPSSLCVSNNEQFF
TRBD2,16,TRBV6-2/TRBV6-3,.,TRBJ2-3,TGTGCCAGCAGTCGAGACGGACTAGCGGCCTCAGATACTCAGTATTTT,CASSRDGLAASDTQYF
.,15,TRBV30,.,TRBJ2-7,TGTGCCTGGAGCTTACAGGCACCGGGAACCTACGAGCAGTACTTC,CAWSLQAPGTYEQYF
.,14,TRBV6-5,.,TRBJ2-1,TGTGCCAGAAGTTACCAGACCAGTTTTAATGATCAATTCTTC,CARSYQTSFNDQFF
TRBD2,16,TRBV5-1,many,TRBJ2-7,TGCGCCAGCAGTTCCGGGACTAGCGGGTTCTCCTACGAGCAGTACTTC,CASSSGTSGFSYEQYF
.,14,TRBV6-5,.,TRBJ2-1,TGTACCAGCAGTTATCAGACTACTTTTAATGAGCAGTTCTTC,CTSSYQTTFNEQFF
.,16,TRBV29-1,.,TRBJ2-2,TGTAGCGTTGAAGGGTTGGGCAGGGTGGGCACCGGGGAGCTGTTTTTT,CSVEGLGRVGTGELFF
.,16,TRBV29-1,.,TRBJ2-7,TGTAGCGCCATGGCACCTGGGACCGGCACTCCCTACGAGCAGTACTTC,CSAMAPGTGTPYEQYF
.,18,TRBV4-2,.,TRBJ2-1,TGTGCCAGCAGCCAAGATTGGAGGATAGGCAGAGTCTATAATGAGCAGTTCTTC,CASSQDWRIGRVYNEQFF
.,12,TRBV5-1,.,TRBJ2-1,TGCGTCAGCAGCTTCTATAGCGGTGAGCAGTTCTTC,CVSSFYSGEQFF
.,15,TRBV6-1,.,TRBJ2-1,TGTGCCAGCGGATCCGGGACCACATCTAGCGAGGAGCGGTTCTTC,CASGSGTTSSEERFF
.,16,TRBV29-1,.,TRBJ2-6,TGCAGCGTTAGTAGAGGGGAACCCTCTGGGGCTAACGTCCTGACTTTC,CSVSRGEPSGANVLTF
.,16,TRBV29-1,.,TRBJ2-1,TGCAGAGTTAAGACTAGAGGGAGAGGATATTTGAGTGAGCAGTTCTTC,CRVKTRGRGYLSEQFF
.,15,TRBV4-1,.,TRBJ2-2,TGCGCCAGCAACCCTGGGGCCGTTAACGCCGGGGAGCTGTTTTTT,CASNPGAVNAGELFF
.,14,TRBV6-2/TRBV6-3,.,TRBJ2-7,TGTGTCAGCAGCCTCGGGGACATGGCCCACGAGCAGTACTTC,CVSSLGDMAHEQYF
.,15,TRBV11-3,.,TRBJ2-3,TGTGCCAGCAGCTTGGGCGGGATCATCACAGATACGCAGTATTTT,CASSLGGIITDTQYF
.,13,TRBV6-2/TRBV6-3,.,TRBJ2-3,TGTGATAGCAGTATAGCGTTGGCAGATACGCAGTATTTT,CDSSIALADTQYF
.,15,TRBV11-2,.,TRBJ1-2,TGTTCCAGCAACTCAAGCCTGGACAGCTCGTATGGCTACACCTTC,CSSNSSLDSSYGYTF
.,13,TRBV11-2,.,TRBJ1-2,TGTGCCAGCAGCTCTATCCCATGGGGAGGCTACACCTTC,CASSSIPWGGYTF
.,11,TRBV30,.,TRBJ2-1,TGTGCCTGTGTGAAATACAATGAGCAGTTCTTC,CACVKYNEQFF
TRBD1,15,TRBV10-3,many,TRBJ1-2,TGTGCCATCAGTGATCTCCGGGACAGGGAGTCTGGCTACACCTTC,CAISDLRDRESGYTF
TRBD1,13,TRBV10-3,.,TRBJ2-3,TGTGCTGGATGGGGACAGGGGTCAAATACGCAGTATTTT,CAGWGQGSNTQYF
TRBD1,13,TRBV11-1,.,TRBJ2-7,TGTGACAGCAGGGGGAAGCGATCCTACAAGCAATACTTC,CDSRGKRSYKQYF
TRBD2,13,TRBV29-1,.,TRBJ2-1,TGCAGCGGGGGGACTAATGGGTTCGATGAGCAGTTCTTC,CSGGTNGFDEQFF
TRBD2,15,TRBV5-6,.,TRBJ2-2,TGTCCCAGCAGCTTGGGACTAGCGGGCACCGGGGAGCTGTTCTTT,CPSSLGLAGTGELFF
.,15,TRBV4-2,once,TRBJ1-2,TGTGCTAGCAGCCAAGGAATGGGAAGTAACTATGGCTACACCTTC,CASSQGMGSNYGYTF
TRBD2,17,TRBV11-1,.,TRBJ2-4,TGTGCCAGGAGCTTTCTTGGGATTAGCGGGACCAAAAACATTCAGTACTTC,CARSFLGISGTKNIQYF
.,15,TRBV29-1,.,TRBJ2-1,TGCAACTCCATTGGGACAAAGGGCTCCTACAATGAGCAGTTCTTC,CNSIGTKGSYNEQFF